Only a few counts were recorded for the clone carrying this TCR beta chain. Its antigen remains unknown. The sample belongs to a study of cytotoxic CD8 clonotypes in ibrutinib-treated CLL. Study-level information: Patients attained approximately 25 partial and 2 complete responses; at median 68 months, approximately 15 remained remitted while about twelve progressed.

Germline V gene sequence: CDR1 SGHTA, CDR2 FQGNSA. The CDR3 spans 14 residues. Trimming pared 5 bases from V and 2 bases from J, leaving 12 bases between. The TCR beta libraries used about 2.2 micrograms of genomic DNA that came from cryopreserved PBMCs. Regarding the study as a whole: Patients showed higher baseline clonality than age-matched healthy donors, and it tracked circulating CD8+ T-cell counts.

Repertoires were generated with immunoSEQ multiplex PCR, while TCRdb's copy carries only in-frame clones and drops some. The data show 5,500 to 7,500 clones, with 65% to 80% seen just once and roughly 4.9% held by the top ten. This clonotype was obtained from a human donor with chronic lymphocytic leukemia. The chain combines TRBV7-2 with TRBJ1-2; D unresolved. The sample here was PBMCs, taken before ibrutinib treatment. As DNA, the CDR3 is TGTGCCAGCAGCCCCGGTCCCGGGAACTATGGCTACACCTTC. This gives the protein CASSPGPGNYGYTF.